The rows below give T cell receptor beta chains drawn from one sample of a study of beta chain features in type 1 diabetes. The data were produced by immunoSEQ multiplex PCR, yet TCRdb's version contains in-frame clones alone and is incomplete. The data show hundreds of thousands of clones, with 15% to 20% seen just once and about 0.02% held by the top ten. Input material: naive CD4+ T cells from blood. Receptors were obtained from a woman aged 18-29 years in good health. Both conserved end residues are part of each CDR3.

V gene	J gene	CDR3 protein
TRBV7-3	TRBJ1-1	CASSWGQNTEAFF
TRBV6-5	TRBJ2-4	CASSYSLAGKNIQYF
TRBV18	TRBJ2-2	CASSPPWDVGELFF
TRBV9	TRBJ2-3	CASSAITDTQYF
TRBV28	TRBJ2-4	CASSPYGRGIQYF
TRBV10-3	TRBJ1-2	CAISAGTERFF
TRBV27	TRBJ2-4	CASSLSMVRQTKNIQYF
TRBV19	TRBJ1-5	CASSRLQGGPQHF
TRBV28	TRBJ2-1	CASKWDVAPYNEQFF
TRBV7-2	TRBJ1-2	CASSLDPGDGYTF
TRBV29-1	TRBJ2-1	CSAGWGNNEQFF
TRBV29-1	TRBJ2-1	CSTEPGMNEQFF
TRBV9	TRBJ2-2	CASSVGEWTGELFF
TRBV5-1	TRBJ2-1	CASSLVTTLYNEQFF
TRBV7-2	TRBJ2-2	CASSFLNTGELFF
TRBV25-1	TRBJ2-3	CASGGLAGGADTQYF
TRBV6-5	TRBJ2-7	CASSGRGTYEQYF
TRBV6-6	TRBJ2-5	CASSPLSREETQYF
TRBV23-1	TRBJ2-5	CADREYQETQYF
TRBV7-3	TRBJ2-2	CASSSSGQWGGELFF
TRBV6-5	TRBJ2-5	CASSYQGWQTQYF
TRBV5-5	TRBJ2-1	CASSLEVSYNEQFF
TRBV11-2	NA	CASSLNSYEQYF
TRBV9	TRBJ2-1	CASSVAGAGDEQFF
TRBV5-1	TRBJ2-1	CASSLPGQRTKTSGYNEQFF
TRBV28	TRBJ2-7	CASSTTLDYEQYF
TRBV4-2	TRBJ2-5	CASSSGGLGVPGAQYF
TRBV7-2	TRBJ2-3	CASSLWGPSTDTQYF
TRBV6-5	TRBJ2-7	CASSLRANYEQYF
TRBV28	TRBJ1-2	CASSFQGYGYTF
TRBV6-5	TRBJ1-1	CATGRGVNTEAFF
TRBV18	TRBJ2-7	CASSPSRDSYEQYF
TRBV28	TRBJ2-7	CASSLFGTPLGEQYF
TRBV6-1	TRBJ2-5	CASSEWTSGRAGQETQYF
TRBV6-1	TRBJ2-7	CATISVYEQYF